This TCR beta chain is drawn from a study of blood T cell repertoires in COVID-19. Trimming left V 2 bases short and J 6 bases short, with 19 bases between. CDR1 and CDR2 (germline): LGHNT, FRNRAP. This CDR3 region has 17 residues. Sequenced by immunoSEQ multiplex PCR; TCRdb stores in-frame clones only, minus some. The sample has 96,000 or so clones, about 90% seen once. The Seattle site enrolled patients during active infection and followed them longitudinally. The clonotype comes from a human donor with COVID-19, enrolled during active disease. The donor label of this sample is uncertain. The sequencing input was peripheral blood. This chain connects TRBV12-5 to TRBJ2-2; D may be TRBD2 (5 bases). The DNA for the CDR3 is TGTGCTAGTGGTTTGCCCCGGGCGGAGGTCGGGCCCGGGGAGCTGTTTTTT. The encoded protein is CASGLPRAEVGPGELFF.